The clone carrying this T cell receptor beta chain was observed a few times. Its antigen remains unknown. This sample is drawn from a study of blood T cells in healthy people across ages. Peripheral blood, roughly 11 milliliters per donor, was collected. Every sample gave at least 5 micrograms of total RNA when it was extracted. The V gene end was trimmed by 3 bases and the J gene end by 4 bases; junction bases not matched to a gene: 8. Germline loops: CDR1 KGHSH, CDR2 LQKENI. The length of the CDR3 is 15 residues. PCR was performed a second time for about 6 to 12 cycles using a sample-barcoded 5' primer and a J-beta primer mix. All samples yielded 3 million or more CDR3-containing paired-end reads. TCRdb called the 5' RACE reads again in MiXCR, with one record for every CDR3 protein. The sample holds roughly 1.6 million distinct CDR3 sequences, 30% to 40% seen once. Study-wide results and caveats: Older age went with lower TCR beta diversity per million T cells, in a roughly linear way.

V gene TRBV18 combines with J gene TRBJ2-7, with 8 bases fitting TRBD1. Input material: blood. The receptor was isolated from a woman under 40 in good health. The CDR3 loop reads CASSPFQGAEYEQYF. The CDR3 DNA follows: TGTGCCAGCTCACCGTTCCAGGGGGCTGAATACGAGCAGTACTTC.